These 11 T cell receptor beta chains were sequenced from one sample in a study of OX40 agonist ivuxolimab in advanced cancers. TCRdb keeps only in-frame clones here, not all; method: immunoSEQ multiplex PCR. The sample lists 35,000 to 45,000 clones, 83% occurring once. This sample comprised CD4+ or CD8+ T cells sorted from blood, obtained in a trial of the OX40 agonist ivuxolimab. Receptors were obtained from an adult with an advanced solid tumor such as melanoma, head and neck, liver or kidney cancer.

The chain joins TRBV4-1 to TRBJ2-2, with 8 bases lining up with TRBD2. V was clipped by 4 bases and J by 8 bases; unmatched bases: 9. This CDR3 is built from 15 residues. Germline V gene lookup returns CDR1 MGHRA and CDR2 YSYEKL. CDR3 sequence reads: CASSPLAGGIGELFF. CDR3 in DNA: TGCGCCAGCAGCCCTCTAGCGGGCGGGATAGGGGAGCTGTTTTTT.

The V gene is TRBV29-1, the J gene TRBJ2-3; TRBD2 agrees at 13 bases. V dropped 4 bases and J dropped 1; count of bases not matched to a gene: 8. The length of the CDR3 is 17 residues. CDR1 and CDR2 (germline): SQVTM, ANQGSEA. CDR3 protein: CSVVGLAGRAGTDTQYF. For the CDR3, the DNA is TGCAGCGTTGTGGGACTAGCGGGAAGGGCAGGCACAGATACGCAGTATTTT.

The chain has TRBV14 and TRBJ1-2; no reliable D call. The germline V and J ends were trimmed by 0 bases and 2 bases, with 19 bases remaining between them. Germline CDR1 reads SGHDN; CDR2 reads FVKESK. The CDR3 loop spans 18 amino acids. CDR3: CASSQDVVTVAPNYGYTF. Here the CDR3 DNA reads TGTGCCAGCAGCCAAGATGTGGTAACCGTGGCCCCCAACTATGGCTACACCTTC.

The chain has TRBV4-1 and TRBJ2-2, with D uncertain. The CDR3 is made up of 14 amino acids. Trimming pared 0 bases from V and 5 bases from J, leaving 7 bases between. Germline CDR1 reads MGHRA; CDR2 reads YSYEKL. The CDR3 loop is CASSQDGLTGELFF. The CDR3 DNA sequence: TGCGCCAGCAGCCAAGATGGGCTAACCGGGGAGCTGTTTTTT.

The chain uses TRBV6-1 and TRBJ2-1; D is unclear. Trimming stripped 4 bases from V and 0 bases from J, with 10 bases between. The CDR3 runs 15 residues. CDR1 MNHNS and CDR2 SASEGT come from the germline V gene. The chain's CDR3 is CASSVVPSSYNEQFF. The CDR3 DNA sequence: TGTGCCAGCAGTGTGGTCCCGAGCTCCTACAATGAGCAGTTCTTC.

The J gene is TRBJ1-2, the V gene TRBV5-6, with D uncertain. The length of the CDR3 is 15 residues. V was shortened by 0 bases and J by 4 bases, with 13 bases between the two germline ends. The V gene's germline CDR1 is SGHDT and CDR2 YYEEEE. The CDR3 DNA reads TGTGCCAGCAGCTTGGCGTCCAGCAAGACCTATGGCTACACCTTC. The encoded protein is CASSLASSKTYGYTF. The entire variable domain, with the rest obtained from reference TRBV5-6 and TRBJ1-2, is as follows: DAGVTQSPTHLIKTRGQQVTLRCSPKSGHDTVSWYQQALGQGPQFIFQYYEEEERQRGNFPDRFSGHQFPNYSSELNVNALLLGDSALYLCASSLASSKTYGYTFGSGTRLTVV.

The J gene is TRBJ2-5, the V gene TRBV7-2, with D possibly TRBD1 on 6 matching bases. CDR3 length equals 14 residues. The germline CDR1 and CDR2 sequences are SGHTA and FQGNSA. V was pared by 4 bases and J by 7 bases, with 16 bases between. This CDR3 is CASSSTGRTGTQYF. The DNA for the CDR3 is TGTGCCAGCAGCTCGACAGGTCGAACGGGGACCCAGTACTTC.

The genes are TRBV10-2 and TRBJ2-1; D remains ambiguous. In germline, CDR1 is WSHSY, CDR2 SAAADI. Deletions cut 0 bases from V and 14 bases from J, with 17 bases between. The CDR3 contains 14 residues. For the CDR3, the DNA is TGCGCCAGCAGTGAGTCGACCGGCCCCAGACTTGAGTTCTTC. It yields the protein CASSESTGPRLEFF.

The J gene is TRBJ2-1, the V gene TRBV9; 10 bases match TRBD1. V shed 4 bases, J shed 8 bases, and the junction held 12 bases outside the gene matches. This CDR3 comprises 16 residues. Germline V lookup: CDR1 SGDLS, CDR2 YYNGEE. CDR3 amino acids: CASSKVGTGVLYEQFF. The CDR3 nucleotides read TGTGCCAGCAGCAAGGTTGGGACAGGGGTACTTTATGAGCAGTTCTTC.

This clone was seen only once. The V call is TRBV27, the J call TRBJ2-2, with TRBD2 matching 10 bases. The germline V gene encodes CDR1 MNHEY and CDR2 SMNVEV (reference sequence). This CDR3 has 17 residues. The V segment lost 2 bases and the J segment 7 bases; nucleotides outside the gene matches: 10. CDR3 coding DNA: TGTGCCAGCAGTTTAATGGGGCTAGCGGGAGTTGGCGGGGAGCTGTTTTTT. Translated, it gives CASSLMGLAGVGGELFF.

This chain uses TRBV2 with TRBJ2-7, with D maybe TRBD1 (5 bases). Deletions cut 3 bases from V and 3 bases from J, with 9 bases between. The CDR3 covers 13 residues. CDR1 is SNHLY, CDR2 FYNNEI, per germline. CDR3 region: CASSEAGFYEQYF. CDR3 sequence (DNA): TGTGCCAGCAGTGAGGCAGGGTTCTACGAGCAGTACTTC.